This T cell receptor (beta chain) was sequenced for a study of PD-1 and CTLA-4 blockade in melanoma. Data came from immunoSEQ multiplex PCR; TCRdb stores just in-frame clones and leaves some out. The top ten clones hold 15% to 20% of a sample with 16,000 or so clones, more than 65% of them seen once. This CDR3 has 15 amino acids. The germline CDR1 and CDR2 sequences are LNHDA and SQIVND (reference sequence). The V end was cut by 3 bases, the J end by 2 bases, with 14 bases between. This TCR was sampled from a human donor with melanoma. The chain carries TRBV19 and TRBJ2-7; either TRBD1 or TRBD2 may fit D (5 bases each). The sequences come from CD8+ T cells from peripheral blood, collected before anti-PD-1 treatment. In nucleotides, the CDR3 is TGTGCCAGTAGTATCGGTGGGGGTCTCCCCTACGAGCAGTACTTC. Residues: CASSIGGGLPYEQYF.